Listed below are T cell receptor beta chains from one sample, sequenced in a study of T cells in Graves' hyperthyroidism and ophthalmopathy. TCRdb itself ran the multiplex PCR reads through MiXCR, one entry per CDR3 protein. The sample yields 550,000 to 800,000 distinct CDR3 sequences, 15% to 20% seen once. Sequenced material: blood. Source of these receptors: a man aged 50 or older with Graves' hyperthyroidism. Each CDR3 is given with its conserved first and last residue. D genes are given only for firm matches. The size entry is marked missing in some rows and otherwise reads once, few, many or a size class.

V gene: TRBV5-1; D gene: NA; J gene: TRBJ1-2; clone size: many; CDR3 protein: CASSLSGLSGYTF; CDR3 DNA: TGCGCCAGCAGCTTGTCCGGGTTGTCTGGCTACACCTTC
V gene: TRBV5-1; D gene: NA; J gene: TRBJ2-1; clone size: few; CDR3 protein: CASSRDGLSSYNEQFF; CDR3 DNA: TGCGCCAGCAGCCGGGACGGATTAAGCTCCTACAATGAGCAGTTCTTC
V gene: TRBV7-9; D gene: TRBD1; J gene: TRBJ2-7; clone size: NA; CDR3 protein: CASSLPSTGITYEQYF; CDR3 DNA: TGTGCCAGCAGCCTCCCCTCGACAGGGATTACCTACGAGCAGTACTTC
V gene: TRBV12-5; D gene: NA; J gene: TRBJ2-1; clone size: NA; CDR3 protein: CASGLVRGQYNEQFF; CDR3 DNA: TGTGCTAGTGGTTTGGTACGTGGACAGTACAATGAGCAGTTCTTC
V gene: TRBV20-1; D gene: NA; J gene: TRBJ2-2; clone size: few; CDR3 protein: CSARPSDHTGELFF; CDR3 DNA: TGCAGTGCTAGGCCTAGCGACCACACCGGGGAGCTGTTTTTT
V gene: TRBV24-1; D gene: NA; J gene: TRBJ2-7; clone size: NA; CDR3 protein: CATSGGDRDSEQYF; CDR3 DNA: TGTGCCACCAGTGGGGGCGACAGAGATTCCGAGCAGTACTTC
V gene: TRBV4-1; D gene: NA; J gene: TRBJ2-5; clone size: few; CDR3 protein: CASSQDRASTETQYF; CDR3 DNA: TGCGCCAGCAGCCAAGATCGGGCTAGCACAGAGACCCAGTACTTC
V gene: TRBV7-8; D gene: TRBD2; J gene: TRBJ2-7; clone size: many; CDR3 protein: CASSLAGLAHSYEQYF; CDR3 DNA: TGTGCCAGCAGCTTAGCGGGACTAGCGCATTCCTACGAGCAGTACTTC
V gene: TRBV7-9; D gene: NA; J gene: TRBJ2-6; clone size: NA; CDR3 protein: CASSEARDSGANVLTF; CDR3 DNA: TGTGCCAGCAGCGAGGCCCGGGACTCTGGGGCCAACGTCCTGACTTTC
V gene: TRBV4-1; D gene: NA; J gene: TRBJ1-6; clone size: NA; CDR3 protein: CASSHAGSNSPLHF; CDR3 DNA: TGCGCCAGCAGCCACGCAGGGTCTAATTCACCCCTCCACTTT
V gene: TRBV18; D gene: NA; J gene: TRBJ2-6; clone size: NA; CDR3 protein: CASSPDGGGANVLTF; CDR3 DNA: TGTGCCAGCTCACCAGACGGGGGTGGGGCCAACGTCCTGACTTTC
V gene: TRBV19; D gene: TRBD2; J gene: TRBJ2-1; clone size: NA; CDR3 protein: CASRFREGGYNEQFF; CDR3 DNA: TGTGCCAGTAGATTTCGGGAGGGCGGCTACAATGAGCAGTTCTTC
V gene: TRBV6-2/TRBV6-3; D gene: NA; J gene: TRBJ2-2; clone size: NA; CDR3 protein: CASSYSRAGVPGELFF; CDR3 DNA: TGTGCCAGCAGTTACTCGAGGGCAGGGGTCCCCGGGGAGCTGTTTTTT
V gene: TRBV5-1; D gene: NA; J gene: TRBJ2-5; clone size: NA; CDR3 protein: CASSLQTPGFGGETQYF; CDR3 DNA: TGCGCCAGCAGCTTGCAGACTCCGGGCTTCGGCGGGGAGACCCAGTACTTC
V gene: TRBV2; D gene: NA; J gene: TRBJ2-5; clone size: many; CDR3 protein: CASSAPVTGETQYF; CDR3 DNA: TGTGCCAGCAGTGCTCCCGTCACAGGGGAGACCCAGTACTTC
V gene: TRBV11-2; D gene: NA; J gene: TRBJ2-1; clone size: NA; CDR3 protein: CASIGTSTYNEQFF; CDR3 DNA: TGTGCCAGCATCGGGACTTCAACCTACAATGAGCAGTTCTTC
V gene: TRBV11-1; D gene: NA; J gene: TRBJ2-7; clone size: many; CDR3 protein: CASSSGPDISEEQYF; CDR3 DNA: TGTGCCAGCAGCTCGGGACCCGACATCTCCGAAGAGCAGTACTTC
V gene: TRBV29-1; D gene: TRBD1; J gene: TRBJ2-1; clone size: many; CDR3 protein: CSVAVSTGEYNEQFF; CDR3 DNA: TGCAGCGTTGCAGTTTCAACAGGGGAGTACAATGAGCAGTTCTTC
V gene: TRBV20-1; D gene: NA; J gene: TRBJ2-7; clone size: many; CDR3 protein: CSATNYEQYF; CDR3 DNA: TGCAGTGCTACAAACTACGAGCAGTACTTC
V gene: TRBV27; D gene: NA; J gene: TRBJ1-1; clone size: few; CDR3 protein: CASTFSEGATEAFF; CDR3 DNA: TGTGCCAGCACTTTCTCCGAGGGTGCCACTGAAGCTTTCTTT
V gene: TRBV5-1; D gene: TRBD2; J gene: TRBJ2-3; clone size: many; CDR3 protein: CASSLGSGRSDTQYF; CDR3 DNA: TGCGCCAGCAGCTTGGGCAGCGGGAGGTCAGATACGCAGTATTTT
V gene: TRBV28; D gene: NA; J gene: TRBJ2-2; clone size: few; CDR3 protein: CASRPGHLNTGELFF; CDR3 DNA: TGTGCCAGCAGGCCGGGACACCTGAACACCGGGGAGCTGTTTTTT
V gene: TRBV29-1; D gene: NA; J gene: TRBJ2-7; clone size: few; CDR3 protein: CSVGGRDSYEQYF; CDR3 DNA: TGCAGCGTCGGGGGCCGGGACTCCTACGAGCAGTACTTC
V gene: TRBV18; D gene: TRBD1; J gene: TRBJ1-4; clone size: few; CDR3 protein: CASFETGVEKLFF; CDR3 DNA: TGTGCCAGCTTTGAGACAGGGGTTGAAAAACTGTTTTTT
V gene: TRBV28; D gene: TRBD1; J gene: TRBJ1-5; clone size: NA; CDR3 protein: CASTGRDRTGYNQPQHF; CDR3 DNA: TGTGCCAGCACGGGAAGGGACAGGACAGGGTACAATCAGCCCCAGCATTTT